This TCR beta chain is drawn from a study of blood T cell repertoires in COVID-19. Study in general: The United States, Italy and Spain were the sources of the acute and convalescent COVID-19 samples. T cells, B-cell-depleted T cells, or PBMCs supplied cDNA or gDNA.

This CDR3 spans 12 amino acids. Trimming took off 2 bases at V and 6 bases at J, with 7 bases between the two ends. Germline CDR1 reads MGHDK; CDR2 reads SYGVNS. As handled by the study authors: Nucleated cell counts were estimated from reference gene primer amplification. The protocol was immunoSEQ multiplex PCR, while the TCRdb copy is restricted to in-frame clones and leaves out a portion. V and J calls plus clone size are reproduced from that table; the DNA served to infer D and trimming. Counted here are around 130,000 clones, under 85% occurring once; the ten biggest clones make up over 9%. Sequencing input: peripheral blood. The chain has TRBV25-1 and TRBJ1-2; no clear D. The receptor's source is a woman aged 55 to 70 with acute or convalescent COVID-19. The DNA for the CDR3 is TGTGCCAGCAGTGAAAGCGGGGATGGCTACACCTTC. Its protein product is CASSESGDGYTF.